Listed here are 24 T cell receptor beta chains from one sample, sequenced in a study of cytomegalovirus exposure and HLA in healthy donors. Both 60 Vbeta primers and 13 Jbeta primers went into the PCR. Generated by immunoSEQ multiplex PCR, the TCRdb table keeps only in-frame clones and is missing some. This sample has 150,000 or so clones; about two thirds occur once, and the top ten carry 1.5% to 2%. Sequenced sample: PBMCs. The receptor set was obtained from a woman between 18 and 29 years old in good health and CMV-seronegative.

The V call is TRBV28, the J call TRBJ1-3; D is possibly TRBD1 (5 bases). V was pared by 6 bases and J by 0 bases, with 15 bases between. This CDR3 region has 16 residues. Germline CDR1 MDHEN, CDR2 SYDVKM. The CDR3 protein is CASRAGGAASGNTIYF. Here the CDR3 DNA reads TGTGCCAGCAGGGCGGGCGGGGCAGCCTCTGGAAACACCATATATTTT.

The table lists this clone with a count of one. This rearrangement joins TRBV7-8 to TRBJ1-4; D gene uncertain. Per germline, CDR1 SGHVS and CDR2 FQNEAQ. The germline V and J ends were trimmed by 5 bases and 4 bases, with 17 bases remaining between them. CDR3 size: 16 residues. CDR3 protein: CASSPPRGQLNEKLFF. Written as DNA, the CDR3 is TGTGCCAGCAGCCCCCCCCGCGGGCAGCTTAATGAAAAACTGTTTTTT. Complete variable domain (other parts from reference TRBV7-8 and TRBJ1-4): GAGVSQSPRYKVAKRGQDVALRCDPISGHVSLFWYQQALGQGPEFLTYFQNEAQLDKSGLPSDRFFAERPEGSVSTLKIQRTQQEDSAVYLCASSPPRGQLNEKLFFGSGTQLSVL.

This chain joins TRBV19 and TRBJ2-5, with a tentative D call TRBD1 (6 bases). The CDR3 has 15 amino acids. Germline values: CDR1 LNHDA, CDR2 SQIVND (reference sequence). The V and J ends lost 1 base and 2 bases respectively, with 11 bases between them. The CDR3 nucleotides read TGTGCCAGTAGTATAGTTCCAGGGGAGCAAGAGACCCAGTACTTC. Translated: CASSIVPGEQETQYF.

This chain connects TRBV27 to TRBJ2-2; D is ambiguous. Germline CDR1 reads MNHEY; CDR2 reads SMNVEV (reference sequence). Between the trimmed V and J ends, which lost 0 bases and 1 base, there was a span of 9 bases. This CDR3 contains 16 residues. The CDR3 loop reads CASSLSLAVNTGELFF. The CDR3 DNA reads as TGTGCCAGCAGTTTATCTCTGGCGGTGAACACCGGGGAGCTGTTTTTT.

The chain uses TRBV27 and TRBJ2-3; 13 bases agree with TRBD2. Germline loops: CDR1 MNHEY, CDR2 SMNVEV (reference sequence). J was trimmed by 5 bases and V by 5 bases; bases with no gene match: 13. This CDR3 contains 18 residues. The CDR3: CASSPYGLAGEEVDTQYF. Written as DNA, the CDR3 is TGTGCCAGCAGTCCCTACGGACTAGCGGGAGAGGAGGTAGATACGCAGTATTTT.

The chain uses TRBV4-3 and TRBJ1-2, with 8 positions matching TRBD1. In germline, CDR1 is LGHNA, CDR2 YSLEER. V dropped 0 bases and J dropped 4; count of bases not matched to a gene: 7. The CDR3 is 16 residues long. The CDR3 nucleotides read TGCGCCAGCAGCCAAGATCGGACAGGGATCGGCTATGGCTACACCTTC. Protein: CASSQDRTGIGYGYTF.

This clone is a singleton in its sample. The chain joins TRBV2 to TRBJ1-5; D gene unclear. Germline CDR1 and CDR2: SNHLY and FYNNEI. This CDR3 is 13 amino acids long. V dropped 6 bases and J dropped 5 bases, with 11 bases sitting between them. The CDR3, as DNA: TGTGCCAGCAGAGACGGGAGCTATCAGCCCCAGCATTTT. Translation: CASRDGSYQPQHF. Filled out from reference TRBV2 and TRBJ1-5, the complete variable domain reads EPEVTQTPSHQVTQMGQEVILRCVPISNHLYFYWYRQILGQKVEFLVSFYNNEISEKSEIFDDQFSVERPDGSNFTLKIRSTKLEDSAMYFCASRDGSYQPQHFGDGTRLSIL.

The chain couples TRBV9 to TRBJ1-1, with 8 bases that match TRBD1. Germline V gene lookup returns CDR1 SGDLS and CDR2 YYNGEE. With 6 bases clipped from V and 9 bases from J, the junction kept 7 bases outside the gene matches. The CDR3 loop spans 12 amino acids. CDR3 nucleotide sequence: TGTGCCAGCACCCCCGGGACAGGAAAAGCTTTCTTT. The encoded protein is CASTPGTGKAFF.

J is TRBJ2-1 and V is TRBV7-6; weak D call: TRBD2 (5 bases). The CDR3 totals 15 residues. Looked up from germline, CDR1 is SGHVS and CDR2 is FNYEAQ. V was shortened by 2 bases and J by 4 bases, with 12 bases between the two germline ends. The CDR3 loop reads CASSLISGIYNEQFF. The CDR3 bases are TGTGCCAGCAGCTTAATCAGCGGAATATACAATGAGCAGTTCTTC.

V is TRBV30 and J is TRBJ2-3, with D perhaps TRBD1 (7 bases). This CDR3 contains 15 residues. Per the germline V gene, CDR1 is GTSNPN and CDR2 is SVGIG (reference sequence). V lost 2 bases and J lost 4, with 16 bases in between. The CDR3 is CAWSMTGTLADTQYF. For the CDR3, the DNA is TGTGCCTGGAGTATGACAGGGACTCTAGCAGATACGCAGTATTTT.

The V and J genes are TRBV6-6 and TRBJ2-5, with D possibly being TRBD2 (7 bases). V lost 3 bases, J lost 1 base, and 12 bases lay in between. The CDR3 is made up of 15 amino acids. Per the germline V gene, CDR1 is MNHNY and CDR2 is SVGAGI (reference sequence). CDR3 in amino acids: CASSYLAGAQETQYF. As DNA, the CDR3 is TGTGCCAGCAGTTATTTGGCGGGGGCCCAAGAGACCCAGTACTTC.

The genes are TRBV28 and TRBJ1-3, with D tentatively TRBD1 (5 bases). Trimming pared 1 base from V and 0 bases from J, leaving 13 bases between. Germline V gene sequence: CDR1 MDHEN, CDR2 SYDVKM. The CDR3 has 17 residues. For the CDR3, the DNA is TGTGCCAGCAGTTTATATCCGAGCGGGACCTCTGGAAACACCATATATTTT. Translating it yields CASSLYPSGTSGNTIYF.

CDR3 protein: CASRGTGSRAEAFF. CDR3 nucleotides: TGTGCCAGCAGGGGGACAGGGTCTAGGGCTGAAGCTTTCTTT. The chain couples TRBV28 to TRBJ1-1, with 9 bases lining up with TRBD1. Germline V lookup: CDR1 MDHEN, CDR2 SYDVKM. Trimming removed 6 bases from V and 6 bases from J; junction bases left unmatched: 8. CDR3 length equals 14 residues.

The chain uses TRBV11-3 and TRBJ2-1; TRBD2 agrees at 10 bases. The CDR3 extends over 17 amino acids. Germline V gives CDR1 SGHNT, CDR2 YENEEA. J was trimmed by 4 bases and V by 3 bases; bases with no gene match: 9. This CDR3 reads CASSLFGSGRSYNEQFF. For the CDR3, the DNA is TGTGCCAGCAGCTTGTTTGGTAGCGGGAGGTCGTACAATGAGCAGTTCTTC.

The J gene is TRBJ2-2, the V gene TRBV19, with TRBD1 matching 8 bases. J was trimmed by 5 bases and V by 1 base; bases with no gene match: 3. CDR1 LNHDA and CDR2 SQIVND come from the germline V gene (reference sequence). The CDR3 extends over 15 amino acids. The CDR3 DNA follows: TGTGCCAGTAGTATAGGGGACAGGACAACCGGGGAGCTGTTTTTT. Protein: CASSIGDRTTGELFF. Full variable domain (outside the CDR3, taken from reference TRBV19 and TRBJ2-2): DGGITQSPKYLFRKEGQNVTLSCEQNLNHDAMYWYRQDPGQGLRLIYYSQIVNDFQKGDIAEGYSVSREKKESFPLTVTSAQKNPTAFYLCASSIGDRTTGELFFGEGSRLTVL.

The chain combines TRBV29-1 with TRBJ2-1; D is possibly TRBD2 (7 bases). The germline V gene encodes CDR1 SQVTM and CDR2 ANQGSEA. The CDR3 sequence is 19 residues long. V lost 8 bases and J 3 bases, leaving 32 bases between the germline ends. The CDR3 nucleotides read TGCAGCATCGTTACGGGGGGCTGGGGGGGGAGCGGGAACTACAATGAGCAGTTCTTC. Its translation is CSIVTGGWGGSGNYNEQFF.

CDR3 nucleotides: TGCGCCAGCAGCCAAGACCGGGATCAGCGGGGGGCCCGGGATACGCAGTATTTT. Encoded protein: CASSQDRDQRGARDTQYF. This rearrangement joins TRBV4-3 to TRBJ2-3; 9 nucleotides line up with TRBD2. This CDR3 is 18 amino acids long. After removal of 0 bases from V and 6 bases from J, the junction contained 13 bases not matched to a gene. CDR1 is LGHNA and CDR2 is YSLEER in the germline V gene.

The chain recombines TRBV5-1 with TRBJ1-2; D remains ambiguous. CDR1 and CDR2 (germline): SGHRS, YFSETQ. Trimming shortened V by 4 bases and J by 6 bases, and 13 bases separated the two germline ends. This CDR3 is 13 amino acids long. The CDR3 DNA is TGCGCCAGCAGCCCGGGTTTGGGAGATGGCTACACCTTC. It translates to CASSPGLGDGYTF.

There are a few counts of this clone. This rearrangement joins TRBV27 to TRBJ1-6, with TRBD1 matching 7 bases. V gave up 2 bases and J gave up 9 bases; unmatched junction bases: 10. CDR1 is MNHEY, CDR2 SMNVEV, per germline (reference sequence). The CDR3 length is 16 residues. The CDR3 reads CASSLRLGQGVSPLHF. The DNA for the CDR3 is TGTGCCAGCAGTTTACGGCTAGGGCAGGGGGTTTCACCCCTCCACTTT.

The genes are TRBV5-1 and TRBJ2-3; D is possibly TRBD2 (5 bases). In germline, CDR1 is SGHRS, CDR2 YFSETQ. V was pared by 1 base and J by 2 bases, with 11 bases between. The length of the CDR3 is 15 residues. Here the CDR3 DNA reads TGCGCCAGCAGCTTGTGGAGCGGCCTCACAGATACGCAGTATTTT. Amino acids: CASSLWSGLTDTQYF.

This clone was counted between two and nine times. The chain joins TRBV5-4 to TRBJ2-3, with D perhaps TRBD1 (6 bases). V was trimmed by 4 bases and J by 3 bases, leaving 18 bases between them. Germline loops: CDR1 SGHNT, CDR2 YYREEE (reference sequence). This CDR3 comprises 16 residues. CDR3 amino acids: CASSRSLQGRTDTQYF. The CDR3 DNA reads as TGTGCCAGCAGCCGATCACTACAGGGAAGAACAGATACGCAGTATTTT.

This rearrangement joins TRBV4-3 to TRBJ2-1, with 7 bases fitting TRBD2. The J segment lost 6 bases and the V segment lost 4 bases, leaving 0 bases of the junction unmatched. Germline V CDR1 and CDR2: LGHNA, YSLEER. The CDR3 spans 12 residues. Here the CDR3 DNA reads TGCGCCAGCAGCCGGGGGGGCAATGAGCAGTTCTTC. Translated: CASSRGGNEQFF.

The chain couples TRBV9 to TRBJ2-3; maybe TRBD1 (5 bases). Trimming removed 0 bases from V and 3 bases from J, with 11 bases in between. Germline V gene sequence: CDR1 SGDLS, CDR2 YYNGEE. The length of the CDR3 is 15 residues. As DNA, the CDR3 is TGTGCCAGCAGCGTAGAGGGGAAGAGGACAGATACGCAGTATTTT. Protein product: CASSVEGKRTDTQYF.

This chain connects TRBV10-3 to TRBJ1-1; possibly TRBD1 for D (6 bases). Germline CDR1 ENHRY, CDR2 SYGVKD. This CDR3 comprises 16 residues. Trimming removed 0 bases at V and 4 bases at J, with 15 bases between. This CDR3 is CAISESTMGAPTEAFF. For the CDR3, the DNA is TGTGCCATCAGTGAGTCGACAATGGGGGCGCCCACTGAAGCTTTCTTT.